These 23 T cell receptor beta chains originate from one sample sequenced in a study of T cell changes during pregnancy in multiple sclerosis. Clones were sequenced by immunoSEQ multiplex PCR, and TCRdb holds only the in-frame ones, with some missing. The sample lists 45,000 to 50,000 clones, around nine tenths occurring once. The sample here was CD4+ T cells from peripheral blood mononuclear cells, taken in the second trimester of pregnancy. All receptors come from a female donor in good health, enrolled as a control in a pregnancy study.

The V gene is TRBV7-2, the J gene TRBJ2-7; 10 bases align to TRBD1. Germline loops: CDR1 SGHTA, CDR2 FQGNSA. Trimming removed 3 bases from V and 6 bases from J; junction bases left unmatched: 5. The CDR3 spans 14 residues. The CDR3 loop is CASSFWDRGREQYF. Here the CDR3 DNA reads TGTGCCAGCAGCTTTTGGGACAGGGGTCGCGAGCAGTACTTC.

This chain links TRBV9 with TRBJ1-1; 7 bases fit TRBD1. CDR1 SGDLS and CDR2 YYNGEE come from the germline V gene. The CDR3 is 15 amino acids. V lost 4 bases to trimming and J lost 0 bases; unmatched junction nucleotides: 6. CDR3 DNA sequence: TGTGCCAGCAGCTTCACAGGGGACCTGAACACTGAAGCTTTCTTT. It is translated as CASSFTGDLNTEAFF.

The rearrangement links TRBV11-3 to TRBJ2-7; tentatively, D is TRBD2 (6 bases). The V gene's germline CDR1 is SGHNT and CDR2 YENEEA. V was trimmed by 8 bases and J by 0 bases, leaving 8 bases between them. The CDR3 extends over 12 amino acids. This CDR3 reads CASGGSSYEQYF. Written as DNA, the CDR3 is TGTGCCAGCGGGGGGAGCTCCTACGAGCAGTACTTC.

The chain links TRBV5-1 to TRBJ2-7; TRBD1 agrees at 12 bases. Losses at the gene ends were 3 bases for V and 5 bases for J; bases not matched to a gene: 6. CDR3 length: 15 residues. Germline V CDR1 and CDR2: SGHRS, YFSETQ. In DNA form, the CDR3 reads TGCGCCAGCAGCTCCTCCGGGACAGGGGGCGACGAGCAGTACTTC. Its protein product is CASSSSGTGGDEQYF.

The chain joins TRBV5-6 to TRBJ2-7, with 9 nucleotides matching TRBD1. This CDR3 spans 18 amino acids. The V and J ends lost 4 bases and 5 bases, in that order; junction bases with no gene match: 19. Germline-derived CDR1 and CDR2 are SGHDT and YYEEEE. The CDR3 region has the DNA TGTGCCAGCAGCGCGTCATTGGTCCGACGACAGGGGGAGCACGAGCAGTACTTC. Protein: CASSASLVRRQGEHEQYF.

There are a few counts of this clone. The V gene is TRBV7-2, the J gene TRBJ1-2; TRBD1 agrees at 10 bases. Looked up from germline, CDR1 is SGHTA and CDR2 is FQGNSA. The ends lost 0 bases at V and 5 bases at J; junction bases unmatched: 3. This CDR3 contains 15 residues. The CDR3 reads CASSLAWDRGYGYTF. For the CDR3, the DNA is TGTGCCAGCAGCTTAGCGTGGGACAGGGGTTATGGCTACACCTTC.

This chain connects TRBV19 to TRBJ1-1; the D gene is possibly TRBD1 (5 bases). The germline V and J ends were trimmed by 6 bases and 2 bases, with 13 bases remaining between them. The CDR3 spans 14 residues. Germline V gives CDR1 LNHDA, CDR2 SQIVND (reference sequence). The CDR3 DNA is TGTGCCAGTAGGTTAAGCGGGACCAACACTGAAGCTTTCTTT. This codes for CASRLSGTNTEAFF.

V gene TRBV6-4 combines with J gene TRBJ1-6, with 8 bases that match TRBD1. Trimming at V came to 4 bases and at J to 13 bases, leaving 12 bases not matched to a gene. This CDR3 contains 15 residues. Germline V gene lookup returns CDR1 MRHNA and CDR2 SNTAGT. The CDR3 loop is CASSAPGTGSNPLHF. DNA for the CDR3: TGTGCCAGCAGTGCCCCCGGGACAGGTTCAAATCCCCTCCACTTT.

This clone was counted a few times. The CDR3 DNA reads as TGTGCCTGGACGGGCAGGGGATATGGCTACACCTTC. Amino acids: CAWTGRGYGYTF. The V gene is TRBV30, the J gene TRBJ1-2; tentative D call: TRBD1 (6 bases). The CDR3 runs 12 residues. Germline V gene lookup returns CDR1 GTSNPN and CDR2 SVGIG (reference sequence). The germline V and J ends were trimmed by 4 bases and 5 bases, with 11 bases remaining between them.

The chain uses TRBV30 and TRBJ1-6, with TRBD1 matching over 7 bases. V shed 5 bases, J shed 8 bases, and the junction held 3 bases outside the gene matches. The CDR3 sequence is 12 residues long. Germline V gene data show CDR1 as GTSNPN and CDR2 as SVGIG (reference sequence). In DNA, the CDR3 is TGTGCCTGGGGCAGGGGGGATTCACCCCTCCACTTT. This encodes CAWGRGDSPLHF.

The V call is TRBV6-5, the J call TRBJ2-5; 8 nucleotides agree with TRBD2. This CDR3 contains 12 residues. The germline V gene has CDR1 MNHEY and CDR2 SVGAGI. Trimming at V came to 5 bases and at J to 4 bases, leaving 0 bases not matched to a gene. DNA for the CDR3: TGTGCCAGCAGTGCGGGGGGAGAGACCCAGTACTTC. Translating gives CASSAGGETQYF.

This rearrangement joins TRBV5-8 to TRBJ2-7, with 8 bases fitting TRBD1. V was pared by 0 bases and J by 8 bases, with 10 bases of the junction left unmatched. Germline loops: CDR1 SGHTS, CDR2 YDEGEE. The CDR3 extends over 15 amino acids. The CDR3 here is CASSLETQGAGQQYF. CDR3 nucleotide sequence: TGTGCCAGCAGCTTGGAGACTCAGGGGGCAGGACAGCAGTACTTC.

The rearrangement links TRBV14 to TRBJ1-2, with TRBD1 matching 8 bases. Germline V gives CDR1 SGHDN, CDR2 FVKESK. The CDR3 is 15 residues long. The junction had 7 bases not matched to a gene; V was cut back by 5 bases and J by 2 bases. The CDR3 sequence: CASSSRTGLNYGYTF. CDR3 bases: TGTGCCAGCAGCTCGCGGACAGGGCTAAACTATGGCTACACCTTC. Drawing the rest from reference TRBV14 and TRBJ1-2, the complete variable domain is EAGVTQFPSHSVIEKGQTVTLRCDPISGHDNLYWYRRVMGKEIKFLLHFVKESKQDESGMPNNRFLAERTGGTYSTLKVQPAELEDSGVYFCASSSRTGLNYGYTFGSGTRLTVV.

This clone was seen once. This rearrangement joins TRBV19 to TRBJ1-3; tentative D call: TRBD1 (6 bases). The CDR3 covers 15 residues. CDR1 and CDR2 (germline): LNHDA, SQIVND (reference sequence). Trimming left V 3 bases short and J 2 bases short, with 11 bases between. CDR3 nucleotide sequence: TGTGCCAGTAGTATGGGGGCTCCGGCTGGAAACACCATATATTTT. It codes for CASSMGAPAGNTIYF. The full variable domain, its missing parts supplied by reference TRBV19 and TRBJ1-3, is DGGITQSPKYLFRKEGQNVTLSCEQNLNHDAMYWYRQDPGQGLRLIYYSQIVNDFQKGDIAEGYSVSREKKESFPLTVTSAQKNPTAFYLCASSMGAPAGNTIYFGEGSWLTVV.

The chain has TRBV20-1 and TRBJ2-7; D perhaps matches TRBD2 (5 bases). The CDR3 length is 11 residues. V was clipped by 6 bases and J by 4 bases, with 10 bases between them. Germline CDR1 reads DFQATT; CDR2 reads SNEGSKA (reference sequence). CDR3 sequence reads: CSAQTGYEQYF. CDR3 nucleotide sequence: TGCAGTGCCCAGACGGGGTACGAGCAGTACTTC.

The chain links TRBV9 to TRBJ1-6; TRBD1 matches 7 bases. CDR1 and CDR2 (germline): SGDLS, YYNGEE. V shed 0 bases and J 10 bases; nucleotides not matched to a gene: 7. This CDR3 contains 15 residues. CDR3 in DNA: TGTGCCAGCAGCGTAGCCTGGACAGGTTCGTCACCCCTCCACTTT. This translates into CASSVAWTGSSPLHF.

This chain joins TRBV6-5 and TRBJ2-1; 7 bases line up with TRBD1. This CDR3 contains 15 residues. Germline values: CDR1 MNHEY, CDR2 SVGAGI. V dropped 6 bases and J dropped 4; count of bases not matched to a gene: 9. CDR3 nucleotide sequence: TGTGCCAGCAGAATAGACAGGGACCTTTACAATGAGCAGTTCTTC. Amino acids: CASRIDRDLYNEQFF.

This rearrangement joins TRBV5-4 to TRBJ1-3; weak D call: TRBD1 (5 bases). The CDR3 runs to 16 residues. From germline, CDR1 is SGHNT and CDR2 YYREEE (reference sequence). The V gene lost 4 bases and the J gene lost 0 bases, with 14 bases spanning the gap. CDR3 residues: CASSPDLDSSGNTIYF. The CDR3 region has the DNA TGTGCCAGCAGCCCGGACCTAGACAGCTCTGGAAACACCATATATTTT.

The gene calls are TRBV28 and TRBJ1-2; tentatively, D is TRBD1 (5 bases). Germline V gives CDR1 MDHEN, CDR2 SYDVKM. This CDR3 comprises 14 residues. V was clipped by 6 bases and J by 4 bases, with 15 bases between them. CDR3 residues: CASSGGKGVYGYTF. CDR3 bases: TGTGCCAGCAGCGGGGGGAAAGGAGTCTATGGCTACACCTTC.

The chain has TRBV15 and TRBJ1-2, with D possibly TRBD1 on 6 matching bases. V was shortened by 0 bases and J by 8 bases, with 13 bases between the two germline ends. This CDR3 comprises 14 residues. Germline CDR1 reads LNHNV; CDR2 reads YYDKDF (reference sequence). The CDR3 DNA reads TGTGCCACCAGCAGAGATTACAGGGTTGGCGGCTACACCTTC. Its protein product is CATSRDYRVGGYTF.

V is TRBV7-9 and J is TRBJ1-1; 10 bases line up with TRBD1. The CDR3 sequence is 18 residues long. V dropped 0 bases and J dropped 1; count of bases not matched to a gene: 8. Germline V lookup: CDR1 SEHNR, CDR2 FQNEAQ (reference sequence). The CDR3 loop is CASSLATGTGAPNTEAFF. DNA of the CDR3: TGTGCCAGCAGCTTAGCAACCGGGACAGGGGCCCCGAACACTGAAGCTTTCTTT.

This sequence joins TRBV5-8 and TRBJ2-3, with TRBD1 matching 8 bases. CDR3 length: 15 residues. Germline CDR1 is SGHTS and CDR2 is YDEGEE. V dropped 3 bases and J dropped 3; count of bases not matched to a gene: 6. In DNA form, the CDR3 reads TGTGCCAGCAGCTCGGGGACAGGATGGACAGATACGCAGTATTTT. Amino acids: CASSSGTGWTDTQYF.

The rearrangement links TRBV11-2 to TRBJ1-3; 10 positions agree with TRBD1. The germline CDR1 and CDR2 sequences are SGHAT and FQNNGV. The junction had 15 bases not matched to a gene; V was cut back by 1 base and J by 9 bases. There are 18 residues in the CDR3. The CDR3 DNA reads TGTGCCAGCAGCTTAGTCACCGGGACAGGGGCTTTATGGGGCACCATATATTTT. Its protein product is CASSLVTGTGALWGTIYF. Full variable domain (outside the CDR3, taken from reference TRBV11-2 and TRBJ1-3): EAGVAQSPRYKIIEKRQSVAFWCNPISGHATLYWYQQILGQGPKLLIQFQNNGVVDDSQLPKDRFSAERLKGVDSTLKIQPAKLEDSAVYLCASSLVTGTGALWGTIYFGEGSWLTVV.